The next 21 T cell receptor beta chains were all read from a single sample in a study of T cells in Graves' hyperthyroidism and ophthalmopathy. The CDR3 regions of TCR beta were amplified from RNA transcripts. In the first-round RT-PCR of the TCR CDR3, the HTBI primer set was used. TCRdb analysed the multiplex PCR reads with MiXCR anew, one entry per CDR3 protein. The data show 300,000 to 450,000 distinct CDR3 sequences, approximately 15% seen once. Sequences were obtained from blood. Every receptor here comes from a woman aged 60-70 years with Graves' hyperthyroidism.

This clonotype was counted ten times or more. The V and J genes are TRBV28 and TRBJ2-1; 10 nucleotides agree with TRBD2. There are 16 residues in the CDR3. The germline CDR1 and CDR2 sequences are MDHEN and SYDVKM. The trim removed 4 bases at V and 3 bases at J, leaving 6 bases unmatched. The CDR3 nucleotides read TGTGCCAGCAGTTCCTTAGCGGGAGGTTTCTACAATGAGCAGTTCTTC. Translating it yields CASSSLAGGFYNEQFF.

This clonotype was observed a few times. The genes are TRBV2 and TRBJ1-6; 8 bases match TRBD1. This CDR3 has 13 residues. Germline loops: CDR1 SNHLY, CDR2 FYNNEI. The J segment lost 11 bases and the V segment lost 7 bases, leaving 7 bases of the junction unmatched. This CDR3 reads CASNGQGRPPLHF. The DNA of the CDR3 is TGTGCCAGCAACGGACAGGGCCGGCCACCCCTCCACTTT.

This clonotype was observed many times. V gene TRBV18 combines with J gene TRBJ2-2; D ambiguous. V lost 3 bases and J 2 bases, leaving 7 bases between the germline ends. The germline V gene encodes CDR1 KGHSH and CDR2 LQKENI. The CDR3 is 14 amino acids. The CDR3, as DNA: TGTGCCAGCTCACCGACAAGTAACACCGGGGAGCTGTTTTTT. The encoded protein is CASSPTSNTGELFF.

The chain has TRBV9 and TRBJ2-7; perhaps TRBD2 as D (6 bases). Deletions cut 0 bases from V and 3 bases from J, with 13 bases between. CDR1 is SGDLS, CDR2 YYNGEE, per germline. The CDR3 covers 15 residues. The CDR3 region has the DNA TGTGCCAGCAGCGTAGCCCCGGGAGAAGGCTACGAGCAGTACTTC. It is translated as CASSVAPGEGYEQYF.

In regard to this clonotype: At one of its ends the junction is not consistent with the germline gene, which may arise from a read error. The chain combines TRBV5-1 with TRBJ2-1; 9 bases are shared with TRBD1. Germline CDR1 is SGHRS and CDR2 is YFSETQ. The CDR3 is made up of 16 amino acids. CDR3 sequence reads: CASSLRTGATYNEQFF. CDR3 nucleotide sequence: TGTGCCAGCAGCTTAAGGACAGGGGCTACCTACAATGAGCAGTTCTTC.

This clonotype was counted many times. The chain uses TRBV7-8 and TRBJ2-2; D tentatively fits TRBD1 or TRBD2 (6 bases each). This CDR3 spans 17 amino acids. The germline V gene has CDR1 SGHVS and CDR2 FQNEAQ. V lost 5 bases and J lost 5, with 21 bases in between. The DNA of the CDR3 is TGTGCCAGCAGCACCCGGGGGCGGGTGGAGGTGACCGGGGAGCTGTTTTTT. Its translation: CASSTRGRVEVTGELFF.

This clonotype was observed at least ten times. The V call is TRBV20-1, the J call TRBJ1-5, with a tentative D call TRBD1 (5 bases). Germline V gene lookup returns CDR1 DFQATT and CDR2 SNEGSKA (reference sequence). The CDR3 contains 14 residues. Between the trimmed V and J ends, which lost 1 base and 2 bases, there was a span of 9 bases. The CDR3 DNA sequence: TGCAGTGCTAGAGGGGGCGCGGGCAATCAGCCCCAGCATTTT. Translation: CSARGGAGNQPQHF.

This clonotype was seen more than once but under ten times. The chain carries TRBV7-9 and TRBJ1-4; the D is unclear. Between the trimmed V and J ends, which lost 2 bases and 4 bases, there was a span of 11 bases. CDR3 size: 15 residues. Germline CDR1 reads SEHNR; CDR2 reads FQNEAQ (reference sequence). Here the CDR3 reads CASSLRGVGNEKLFF. CDR3 coding DNA: TGTGCCAGCAGCTTACGGGGAGTGGGTAATGAAAAACTGTTTTTT.

This clonotype was detected many times. J is TRBJ2-1 and V is TRBV3-1, with unresolved D. Between the trimmed V and J ends, which lost 7 bases and 0 bases, there was a span of 13 bases. The CDR3 contains 15 residues. Germline V CDR1 and CDR2: LGHDT, YNNKEL (reference sequence). The CDR3 bases are TGTGCCAGCAACTACGGACCCCTCTCCTACAATGAGCAGTTCTTC. It encodes CASNYGPLSYNEQFF.

This clonotype was detected ten times or more. The V call is TRBV3-1, the J call TRBJ1-1; no clear D gene. V was shortened by 0 bases and J by 11 bases, with 19 bases between the two germline ends. Per the germline V gene, CDR1 is LGHDT and CDR2 is YNNKEL (reference sequence). The CDR3 runs 15 residues. The CDR3 DNA reads as TGTGCCAGCAGCCAAGATTGGACTCGGCCTTTGGAGGCTTTCTTT. Translated: CASSQDWTRPLEAFF.

This clonotype came up many times. The CDR3 DNA reads as TGTGCCAGCAGCTTAGCCCTCTGGGGGACTAGGCGCACCGGGGAGCTGTTTTTT. It yields the protein CASSLALWGTRRTGELFF. The chain combines TRBV7-9 with TRBJ2-2; 8 positions agree with TRBD2. With 0 bases clipped from V and 4 bases from J, the junction kept 10 bases outside the gene matches. CDR3 length: 18 amino acids. Germline CDR1 and CDR2: SEHNR and FQNEAQ (reference sequence).

This clonotype was seen at least ten times. The rearrangement uses TRBV13 and TRBJ1-2; 7 bases match TRBD1. The CDR3 spans 17 residues. With 4 bases clipped from V and 2 bases from J, the junction kept 13 bases outside the gene matches. CDR1 and CDR2 from the germline V gene are PRHDT and FYEKMQ (reference sequence). This CDR3 reads CASSYDREGTANYGYTF. CDR3 bases: TGTGCCAGCAGCTACGACAGGGAGGGGACGGCCAACTATGGCTACACCTTC. The full variable domain, with the rest looked up from reference TRBV13 and TRBJ1-2, is AAGVIQSPRHLIKEKRETATLKCYPIPRHDTVYWYQQGPGQDPQFLISFYEKMQSDKGSIPDRFSAQQFSDYHSELNMSSLELGDSALYFCASSYDREGTANYGYTFGSGTRLTVV.

The chain combines TRBV10-3 with TRBJ1-2; D gene unclear. The CDR3 consists of 16 residues. Trimming stripped 1 base from V and 4 bases from J, with 16 bases between. Germline CDR1 ENHRY, CDR2 SYGVKD. The CDR3 loop reads CAISEFFRIGGYGYTF. The CDR3 region has the DNA TGTGCCATCAGTGAGTTCTTCAGGATAGGAGGCTATGGCTACACCTTC.

The table lists this clonotype with many counts. The chain employs TRBV28 and TRBJ2-2, with 14 bases identical to TRBD2. V was pared by 6 bases and J by 1 base, with 13 bases of the junction left unmatched. In germline, CDR1 is MDHEN, CDR2 SYDVKM. There are 20 residues in the CDR3. The CDR3 sequence: CASRYHRTSGRTLNTGELFF. The CDR3 region has the DNA TGTGCCAGCAGGTACCACCGGACTAGCGGGAGGACCTTGAACACCGGGGAGCTGTTTTTT.

This clonotype was recorded at least ten times. CDR3 in DNA: TGTGCCAGCAGTCCCCTCGGGGCGGGAAGGGGTTTGAATGAGCAGTTCTTC. This codes for CASSPLGAGRGLNEQFF. The rearrangement joins TRBV28 to TRBJ2-1; a weak D match, TRBD2 (6 bases). Germline V gene lookup returns CDR1 MDHEN and CDR2 SYDVKM. The V end lost 5 bases, the J end lost 7 bases, and 24 bases lay between the germline ends. The CDR3 totals 17 residues.

This clonotype has only a few counts. The chain employs TRBV9 and TRBJ2-1, with D possibly matching TRBD2 (6 bases). Germline V gene lookup returns CDR1 SGDLS and CDR2 YYNGEE. The CDR3 covers 15 residues. V lost 3 bases and J 6 bases, leaving 16 bases between the germline ends. The CDR3 DNA reads TGTGCCAGCAGCGATGTACCTTTTAGCGGCAATGAGCAGTTCTTC. Protein product: CASSDVPFSGNEQFF.

The genes are TRBV5-4 and TRBJ1-2, with D maybe TRBD1 (5 bases). The germline V gene has CDR1 SGHNT and CDR2 YYREEE (reference sequence). The V end was cut by 2 bases, the J end by 2 bases, with 16 bases between. The CDR3 sequence is 16 residues long. CDR3 bases: TGTGCCAGCAGCTTCCCTGGCGACAGTTCGAACTATGGCTACACCTTC. Amino acids: CASSFPGDSSNYGYTF.

Only a few counts were recorded for this clonotype. V gene TRBV29-1 combines with J gene TRBJ2-5, with TRBD2 matching 10 bases. After removal of 4 bases from V and 1 base from J, the junction contained 3 bases not matched to a gene. Germline CDR1 reads SQVTM; CDR2 reads ANQGSEA. The CDR3 contains 14 residues. In nucleotides, the CDR3 is TGCAGCGTTGGGGGGACTAGCGCCCAAGAGACCCAGTACTTC. Its translation is CSVGGTSAQETQYF.

There are a few counts of this clonotype. The rearrangement joins TRBV2 to TRBJ2-5; 9 nucleotides line up with TRBD1. The CDR3 is 12 amino acids. Germline V gene data show CDR1 as SNHLY and CDR2 as FYNNEI. J lost 5 bases, V lost 10 bases, and 5 bases had no gene match. The CDR3 DNA sequence: TGTGCCACACAGGGGGCTGCGGAGACCCAGTACTTC. Its protein is CATQGAAETQYF.

This clonotype was counted many times. V usage is TRBV28 and J usage is TRBJ2-1; TRBD2 matches 13 bases. The germline V gene has CDR1 MDHEN and CDR2 SYDVKM. V lost 7 bases, J lost 0 bases, and 6 bases stayed unmatched. The CDR3 is made up of 17 amino acids. The CDR3 nucleotides read TGTGCCAGCACCCGGACTAGCGGGAGCTTCTCCTACAATGAGCAGTTCTTC. Translated, it gives CASTRTSGSFSYNEQFF.

This clonotype was observed many times. This chain connects TRBV13 to TRBJ1-1, with a weak D call TRBD1 (6 bases). Trimming left V 5 bases short and J 9 bases short, with 16 bases between. The length of the CDR3 is 13 residues. Looked up from germline, CDR1 is PRHDT and CDR2 is FYEKMQ (reference sequence). DNA of the CDR3: TGTGCCAGCAGCGACCGGACAGATTTAAAAGCTTTCTTT. Protein sequence: CASSDRTDLKAFF.